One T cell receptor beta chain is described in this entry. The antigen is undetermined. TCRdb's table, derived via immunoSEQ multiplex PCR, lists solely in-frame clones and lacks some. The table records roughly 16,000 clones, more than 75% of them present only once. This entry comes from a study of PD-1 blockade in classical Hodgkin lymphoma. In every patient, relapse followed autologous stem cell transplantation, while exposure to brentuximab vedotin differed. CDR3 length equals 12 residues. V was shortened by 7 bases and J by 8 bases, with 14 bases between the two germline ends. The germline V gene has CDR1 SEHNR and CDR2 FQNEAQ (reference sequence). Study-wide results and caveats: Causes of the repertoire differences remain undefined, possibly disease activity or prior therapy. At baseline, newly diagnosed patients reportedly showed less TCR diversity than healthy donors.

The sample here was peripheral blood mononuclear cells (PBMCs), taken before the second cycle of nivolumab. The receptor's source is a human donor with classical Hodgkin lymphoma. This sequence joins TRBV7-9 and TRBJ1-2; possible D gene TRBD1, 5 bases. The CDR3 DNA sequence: TGTGCCAGCACCCCATCAGGGAGCGGCTACACCTTC. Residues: CASTPSGSGYTF.